This entry is about one T cell receptor beta chain. This sample was included in a study of shared clonotypes between healthy human individuals. Clones were sequenced by immunoSEQ multiplex PCR, and TCRdb holds only the in-frame ones, with some missing. The sample includes approximately 2.5 million clones, about 92% of them seen just once. The receptor's source is a man between 18 and 35 years old in good health. Sequencing input: naive CD4+ T cells sorted from blood. Indicated subset: CD45RA+ positively selected.

The DNA for the CDR3 is TGTGCCAGCAGCCAAACTTTGACCGGGGAGCTGTTTTTT. It translates to CASSQTLTGELFF. The V and J genes are TRBV7-9 and TRBJ2-2; D ambiguous. The CDR3 runs 13 residues. V lost 5 bases, J lost 5 bases, and 9 bases lay in between. Germline V CDR1 and CDR2: SEHNR, FQNEAQ (reference sequence).